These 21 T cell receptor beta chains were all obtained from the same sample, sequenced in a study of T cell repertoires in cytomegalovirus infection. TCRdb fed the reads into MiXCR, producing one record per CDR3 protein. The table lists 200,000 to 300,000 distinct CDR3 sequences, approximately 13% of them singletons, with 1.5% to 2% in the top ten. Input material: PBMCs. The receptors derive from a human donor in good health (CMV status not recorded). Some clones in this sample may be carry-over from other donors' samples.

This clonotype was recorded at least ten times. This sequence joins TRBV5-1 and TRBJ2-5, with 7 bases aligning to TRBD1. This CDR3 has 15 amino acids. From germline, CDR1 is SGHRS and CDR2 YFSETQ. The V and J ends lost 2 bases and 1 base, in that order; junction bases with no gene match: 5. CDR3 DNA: TGCGCCAGCAGCTTACTACAGGGGCCCCAAGAGACCCAGTACTTC. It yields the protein CASSLLQGPQETQYF. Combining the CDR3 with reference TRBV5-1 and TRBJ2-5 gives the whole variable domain KAGVTQTPRYLIKTRGQQVTLSCSPISGHRSVSWYQQTPGQGLQFLFEYFSETQRNKGNFPGRFSGRQFSNSRSEMNVSTLELGDSALYLCASSLLQGPQETQYFGPGTRLLVL.

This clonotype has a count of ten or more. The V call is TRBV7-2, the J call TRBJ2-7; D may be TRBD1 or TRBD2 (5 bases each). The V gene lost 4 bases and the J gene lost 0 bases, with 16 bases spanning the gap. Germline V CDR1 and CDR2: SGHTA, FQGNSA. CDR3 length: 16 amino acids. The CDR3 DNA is TGTGCCAGCAGCTCCGACGGGGCTGCTAGCTCCTACGAGCAGTACTTC. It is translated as CASSSDGAASSYEQYF.

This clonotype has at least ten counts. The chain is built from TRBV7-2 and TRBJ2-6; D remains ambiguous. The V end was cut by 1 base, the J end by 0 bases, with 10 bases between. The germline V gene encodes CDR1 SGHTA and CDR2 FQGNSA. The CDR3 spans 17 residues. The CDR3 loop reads CASSLGAGSSGANVLTF. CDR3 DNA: TGTGCCAGCAGCTTAGGGGCAGGCAGCTCTGGGGCCAACGTCCTGACTTTC. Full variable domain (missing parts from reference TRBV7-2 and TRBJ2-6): GAGVSQSPSNKVTEKGKDVELRCDPISGHTALYWYRQSLGQGLEFLIYFQGNSAPDKSGLPSDRFSAERTGGSVSTLTIQRTQQEDSAVYLCASSLGAGSSGANVLTFGAGSRLTVL.

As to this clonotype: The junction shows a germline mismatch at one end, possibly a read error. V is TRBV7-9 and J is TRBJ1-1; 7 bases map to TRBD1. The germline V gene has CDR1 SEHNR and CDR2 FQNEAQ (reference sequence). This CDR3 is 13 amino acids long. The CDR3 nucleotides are TGTGCCAGCAGCGGGACAGTGAACTCTGAAGCTTTCTTT. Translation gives CASSGTVNSEAFF.

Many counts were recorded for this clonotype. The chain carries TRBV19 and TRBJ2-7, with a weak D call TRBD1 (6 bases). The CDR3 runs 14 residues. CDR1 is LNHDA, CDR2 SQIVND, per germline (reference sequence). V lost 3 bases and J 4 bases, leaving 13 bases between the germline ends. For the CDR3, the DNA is TGTGCCAGTAGTATGGCAGGGGCACGGTACGAGCAGTACTTC. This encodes CASSMAGARYEQYF.

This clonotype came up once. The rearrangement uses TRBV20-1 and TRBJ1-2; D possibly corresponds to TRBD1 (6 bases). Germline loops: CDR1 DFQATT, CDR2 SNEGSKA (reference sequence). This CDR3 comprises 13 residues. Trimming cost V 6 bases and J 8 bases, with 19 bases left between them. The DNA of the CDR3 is TGCAGTGCGCACCCGGGGGGGGCCGGCGGCTACACCTTC. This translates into CSAHPGGAGGYTF.

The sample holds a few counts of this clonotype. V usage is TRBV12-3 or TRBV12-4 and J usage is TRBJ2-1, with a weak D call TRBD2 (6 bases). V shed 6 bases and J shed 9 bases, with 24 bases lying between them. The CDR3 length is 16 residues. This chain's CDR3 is CASRDINSGARSEQFF. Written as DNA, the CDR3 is TGTGCCAGCAGGGACATCAATAGCGGAGCCAGAAGTGAGCAGTTCTTC.

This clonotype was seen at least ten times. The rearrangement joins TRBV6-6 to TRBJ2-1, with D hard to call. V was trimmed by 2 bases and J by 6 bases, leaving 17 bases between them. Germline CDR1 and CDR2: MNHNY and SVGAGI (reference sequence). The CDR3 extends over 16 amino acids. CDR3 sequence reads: CASSYEARLTINEQFF. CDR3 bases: TGTGCCAGCAGTTACGAGGCTAGACTGACGATCAATGAGCAGTTCTTC.

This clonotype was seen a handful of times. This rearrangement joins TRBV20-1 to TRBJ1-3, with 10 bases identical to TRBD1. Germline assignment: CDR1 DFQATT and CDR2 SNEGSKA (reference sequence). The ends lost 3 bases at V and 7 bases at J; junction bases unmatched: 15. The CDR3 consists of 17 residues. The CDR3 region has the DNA TGCAGTGCTAGTGCTGGGTTCGGGACAGGGGAAGGGAACACCATATATTTT. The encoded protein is CSASAGFGTGEGNTIYF.

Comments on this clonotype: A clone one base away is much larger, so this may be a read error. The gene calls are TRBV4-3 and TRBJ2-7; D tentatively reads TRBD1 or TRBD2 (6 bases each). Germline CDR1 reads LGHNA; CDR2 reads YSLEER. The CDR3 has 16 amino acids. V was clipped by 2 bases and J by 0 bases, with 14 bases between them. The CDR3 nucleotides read TGCGCCAGCAGCCAAACGTGGGGGGCGCTCTCCTACGAGCAGTACTTC. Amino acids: CASSQTWGALSYEQYF.

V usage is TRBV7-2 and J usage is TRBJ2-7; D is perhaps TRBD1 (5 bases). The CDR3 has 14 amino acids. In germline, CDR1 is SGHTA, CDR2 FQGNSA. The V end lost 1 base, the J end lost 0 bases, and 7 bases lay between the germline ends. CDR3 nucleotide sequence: TGTGCCAGCAGCTTAGGACAGCTCTCCTACGAGCAGTACTTC. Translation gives CASSLGQLSYEQYF.

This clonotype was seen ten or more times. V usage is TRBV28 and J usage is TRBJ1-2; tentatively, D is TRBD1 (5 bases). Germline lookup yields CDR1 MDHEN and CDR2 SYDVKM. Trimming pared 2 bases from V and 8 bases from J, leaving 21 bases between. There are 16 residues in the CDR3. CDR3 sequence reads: CASSLVVQSGPEGYTF. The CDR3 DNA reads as TGTGCCAGCAGTTTAGTCGTGCAGTCGGGGCCGGAGGGCTACACCTTC.

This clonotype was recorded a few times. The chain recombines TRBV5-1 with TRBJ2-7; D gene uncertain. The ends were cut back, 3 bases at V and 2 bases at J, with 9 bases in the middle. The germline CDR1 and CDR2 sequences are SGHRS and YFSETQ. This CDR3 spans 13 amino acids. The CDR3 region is CASSSEFTYEQYF. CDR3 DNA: TGCGCCAGCAGCTCTGAATTTACCTACGAGCAGTACTTC.

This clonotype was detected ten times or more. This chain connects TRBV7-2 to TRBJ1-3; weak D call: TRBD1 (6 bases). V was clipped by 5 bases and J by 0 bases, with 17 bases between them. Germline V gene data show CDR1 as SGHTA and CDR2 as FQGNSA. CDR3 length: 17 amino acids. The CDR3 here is CASSPLGGLVSGNTIYF. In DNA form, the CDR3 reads TGTGCCAGCAGCCCTCTTGGGGGCCTGGTCTCTGGAAACACCATATATTTT.

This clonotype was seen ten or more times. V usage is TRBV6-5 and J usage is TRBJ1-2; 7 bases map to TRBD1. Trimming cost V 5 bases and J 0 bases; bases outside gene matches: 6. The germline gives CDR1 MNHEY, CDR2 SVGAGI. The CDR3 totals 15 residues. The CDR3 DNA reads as TGTGCCAGCAGTCCCCCGGACAGGCCTAACTATGGCTACACCTTC. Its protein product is CASSPPDRPNYGYTF.

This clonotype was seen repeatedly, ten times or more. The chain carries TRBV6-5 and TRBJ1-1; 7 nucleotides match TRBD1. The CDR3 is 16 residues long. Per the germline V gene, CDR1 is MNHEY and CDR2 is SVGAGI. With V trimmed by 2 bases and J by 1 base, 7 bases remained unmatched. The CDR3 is CASSYRETGTNTEAFF. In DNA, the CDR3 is TGTGCCAGCAGTTACCGGGAGACAGGGACGAACACTGAAGCTTTCTTT.

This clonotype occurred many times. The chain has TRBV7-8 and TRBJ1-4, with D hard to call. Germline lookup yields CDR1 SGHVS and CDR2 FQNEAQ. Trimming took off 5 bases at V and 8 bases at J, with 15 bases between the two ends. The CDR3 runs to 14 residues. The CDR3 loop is CASSRSSPAEKLFF. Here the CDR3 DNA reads TGTGCCAGCAGCCGATCTAGCCCCGCGGAAAAACTGTTTTTT. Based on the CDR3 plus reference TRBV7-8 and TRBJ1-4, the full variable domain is GAGVSQSPRYKVAKRGQDVALRCDPISGHVSLFWYQQALGQGPEFLTYFQNEAQLDKSGLPSDRFFAERPEGSVSTLKIQRTQQEDSAVYLCASSRSSPAEKLFFGSGTQLSVL.

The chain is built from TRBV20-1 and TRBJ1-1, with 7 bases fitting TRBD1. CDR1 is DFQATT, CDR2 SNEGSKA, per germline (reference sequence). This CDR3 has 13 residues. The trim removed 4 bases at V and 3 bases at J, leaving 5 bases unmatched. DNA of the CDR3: TGCAGTGCTAAAGGGGGCTGGGACACTGAAGCTTTCTTT. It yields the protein CSAKGGWDTEAFF.

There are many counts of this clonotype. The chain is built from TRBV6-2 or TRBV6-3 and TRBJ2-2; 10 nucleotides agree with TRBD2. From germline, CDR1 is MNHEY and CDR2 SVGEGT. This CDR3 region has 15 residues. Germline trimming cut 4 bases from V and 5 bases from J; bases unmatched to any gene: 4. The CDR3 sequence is CASSFLAGATGELFF. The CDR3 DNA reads TGTGCCAGCAGTTTTCTAGCGGGAGCTACCGGGGAGCTGTTTTTT.

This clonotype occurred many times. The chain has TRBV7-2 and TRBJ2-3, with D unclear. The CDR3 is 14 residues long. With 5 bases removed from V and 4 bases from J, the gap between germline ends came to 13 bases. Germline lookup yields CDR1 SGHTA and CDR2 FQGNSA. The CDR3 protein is CASSPLRRSDTQYF. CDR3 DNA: TGTGCCAGCAGCCCACTCCGGCGATCAGATACGCAGTATTTT. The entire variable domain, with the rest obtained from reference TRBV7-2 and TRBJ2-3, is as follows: GAGVSQSPSNKVTEKGKDVELRCDPISGHTALYWYRQSLGQGLEFLIYFQGNSAPDKSGLPSDRFSAERTGGSVSTLTIQRTQQEDSAVYLCASSPLRRSDTQYFGPGTRLTVL.

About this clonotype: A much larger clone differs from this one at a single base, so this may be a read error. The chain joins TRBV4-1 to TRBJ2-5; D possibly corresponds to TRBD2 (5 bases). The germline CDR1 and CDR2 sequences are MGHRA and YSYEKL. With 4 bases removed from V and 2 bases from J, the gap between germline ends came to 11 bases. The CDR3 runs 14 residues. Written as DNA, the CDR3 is TGCGCCAGCAGCCCACTAGGAAAACAAGAGACCCAGTACTTC. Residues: CASSPLGKQETQYF.